This T cell receptor beta chain was identified in a study of T cell changes during pregnancy in multiple sclerosis. Libraries were prepared by immunoSEQ multiplex PCR; TCRdb keeps only in-frame clonotypes and omits some of them. The top ten clones hold over 0.8% of a sample with tens of thousands of clones, 85% to 95% of them seen once. Trimming took 2 bases from V and 7 from J; bases not matched to a gene: 5. The germline V gene has CDR1 ENHRY and CDR2 SYGVKD. This CDR3 is built from 14 residues. The J gene is TRBJ1-5, the V gene TRBV10-3; TRBD1 agrees at 7 bases. This specimen was peripheral blood, taken in the first trimester of pregnancy. The receptor's source is a female donor with multiple sclerosis, enrolled in a pregnancy study. CDR3 sequence (DNA): TGTGCCATCAGTGAGAGACAGGGTTCGCAGCCCCAGCATTTT. Translated: CAISERQGSQPQHF.